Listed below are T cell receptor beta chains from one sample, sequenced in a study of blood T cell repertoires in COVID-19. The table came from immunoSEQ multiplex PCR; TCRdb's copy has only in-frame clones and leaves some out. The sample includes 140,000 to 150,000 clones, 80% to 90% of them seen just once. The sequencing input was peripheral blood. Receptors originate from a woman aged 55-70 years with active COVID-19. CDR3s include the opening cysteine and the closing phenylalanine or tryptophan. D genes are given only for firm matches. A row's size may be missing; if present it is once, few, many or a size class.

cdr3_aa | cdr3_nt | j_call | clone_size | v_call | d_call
CASSLGSLAGASYEQYF | TGCGCCAGCAGCTTGGGATCTCTAGCGGGTGCGTCCTACGAGCAGTACTTC | TRBJ2-7 | - | TRBV5-1 | TRBD2
CASSLGAGGNNEQFF | TGTGCCAGCAGCTTAGGGGCGGGAGGTAACAATGAGCAGTTCTTC | TRBJ2-1 | - | TRBV7-8 | TRBD2
CASSIPGMGNTGAFF | TGTGCCAGTAGTATACCGGGGATGGGGAACACTGGGGCTTTCTTT | TRBJ1-1 | - | TRBV19 | -
CASPSGQRGGSNSPLHF | TGCGCCAGCCCCTCAGGGCAGAGAGGGGGTAGTAACTCACCCCTCCACTTT | TRBJ1-6 | few | TRBV5-1 | -
CASSFPGTGGQFF | TGTGCCAGCAGTTTCCCCGGGACAGGGGGGCAGTTCTTC | TRBJ2-1 | - | TRBV28 | TRBD1
CASSQEWVGAYEQYF | TGTGCCAGCAGCCAAGAATGGGTGGGAGCGTACGAGCAGTACTTC | TRBJ2-7 | - | TRBV4-2 | -
CASSTQGAGYNSPLHF | TGTGCCAGCAGCACACAGGGGGCAGGGTATAATTCACCCCTCCACTTT | TRBJ1-6 | once | TRBV7-6 | TRBD1
CASSPRRGNEQFF | TGTGCCAGCAGCCCCAGACGAGGGAATGAGCAGTTCTTC | TRBJ2-1 | - | TRBV9 | -
CASSLNRDSPLHF | TGTGCCAGCAGTTTAAACCGAGATTCACCCCTCCACTTT | TRBJ1-6 | - | TRBV12-3/TRBV12-4 | -
CASSSTAGGSYNEQFF | TGTGCCAGCAGCTCTACGGCGGGAGGGAGCTACAATGAGCAGTTCTTC | TRBJ2-1 | - | TRBV5-4 | TRBD2
CASSPRVAGDLYEQYF | TGTGCCAGCAGCCCAAGGGTAGCGGGGGATCTCTACGAGCAGTACTTC | TRBJ2-7 | - | TRBV7-9 | TRBD2
CASSQARSGGRKINTEAFF | TGCGCCAGCAGCCAAGCGCGTTCTGGGGGGAGGAAGATCAACACTGAAGCTTTCTTT | TRBJ1-1 | - | TRBV4-1 | -
CASSLRGDTGELFF | TGTGCCAGCAGCTTAAGGGGGGACACCGGGGAGCTGTTTTTT | TRBJ2-2 | - | TRBV7-3 | -
CASRTSGSRVGETQYF | TGTGCCAGCAGAACTAGCGGGAGTAGAGTAGGAGAGACCCAGTACTTC | TRBJ2-5 | - | TRBV28 | TRBD2
CASSQESTGSSYNSPLHF | TGCGCCAGCAGCCAAGAATCGACAGGTAGCTCCTATAATTCACCCCTCCACTTT | TRBJ1-6 | - | TRBV4-1 | -
CASSEFVWRQTQYF | TGTGCCAGCAGTGAGTTTGTGTGGAGACAGACCCAGTACTTC | TRBJ2-5 | - | TRBV6-1 | -
CASSEGRGGQYF | TGTGCCAGCAGTGAAGGGAGGGGAGGGCAGTACTTC | TRBJ2-7 | - | TRBV2 | -
CASTKGASTNEQFF | TGTGCCAGCACGAAGGGGGCGAGCACCAATGAGCAGTTCTTC | TRBJ2-1 | - | TRBV6-5 | TRBD1
CASSEAKWIAGLQETQYF | TGTGCCAGCAGTGAAGCGAAGTGGATAGCGGGTTTACAAGAGACCCAGTACTTC | TRBJ2-5 | - | TRBV2 | TRBD2
CASGLVLRGTPFDGYTF | TGTGCTAGTGGTTTGGTACTAAGGGGGACACCCTTTGATGGCTACACCTTC | TRBJ1-2 | - | TRBV12-5 | -
CATLGGNIQYF | TGTGCCACCCTAGGGGGAAACATTCAGTACTTC | TRBJ2-4 | few | TRBV27 | -
CASSPFDRAPYEQYF | TGTGCCAGCAGCCCCTTCGACAGGGCCCCCTACGAGCAGTACTTC | TRBJ2-7 | once | TRBV5-6 | TRBD1
CASSYNSGVTGELFF | TGTGCCAGCAGTTATAATAGCGGAGTCACCGGGGAGCTGTTTTTT | TRBJ2-2 | - | TRBV6-2/TRBV6-3 | -
CASGLLTTVNTGELFF | TGTGCTAGTGGTTTGTTAACGACAGTTAACACCGGGGAGCTGTTTTTT | TRBJ2-2 | once | TRBV12-5 | -
CASSYDGTSHNEQFF | TGTGCCAGCAGCTATGACGGGACTAGCCACAATGAGCAGTTCTTC | TRBJ2-1 | - | TRBV11-3 | TRBD2
CASSPPGTVYTDTQYF | TGTGCCAGCAGCCCACCCGGGACAGTTTACACAGATACGCAGTATTTT | TRBJ2-3 | - | TRBV3-1/TRBV3-2 | TRBD1
CASSLVTSGRTGELFF | TGTGCCAGCAGCTTAGTGACTAGCGGGAGAACCGGGGAGCTGTTTTTT | TRBJ2-2 | - | TRBV7-3 | TRBD2
CAWSVQGALEQYF | TGTGCCTGGAGTGTCCAGGGGGCCTTAGAGCAGTACTTC | TRBJ2-7 | - | TRBV30 | TRBD1
CASSLSGGLGEKLFF | TGTGCCAGCAGCTTATCGGGGGGGCTTGGTGAAAAACTGTTTTTT | TRBJ1-4 | - | TRBV7-9 | -
CASSFGLGLNEKLFF | TGTGCCAGCAGTTTCGGGTTAGGACTAAATGAAAAACTGTTTTTT | TRBJ1-4 | - | TRBV28 | -
CASSQFSRARTEAFF | TGTGCCAGCAGCCAATTCTCCAGGGCGCGCACTGAAGCTTTCTTT | TRBJ1-1 | - | TRBV16 | -
CASSLDTGELFF | TGTGCCAGCAGTCTAGATACCGGGGAGCTGTTTTTT | TRBJ2-2 | - | TRBV5-4 | -
CASSLAGLAGVLQETQYF | TGCGCCAGCAGCTTGGCGGGACTAGCGGGAGTCCTCCAAGAGACCCAGTACTTC | TRBJ2-5 | - | TRBV5-1 | TRBD2
CATSSQTGFSSYEQYF | TGTGCCACCAGCAGCCAAACAGGGTTCAGCTCCTACGAGCAGTACTTC | TRBJ2-7 | - | TRBV15 | -
CASSQNLAGGSSGANVLTF | TGTGCCAGCAGCCAAAACCTAGCGGGAGGCAGCTCTGGGGCCAACGTCCTGACTTTC | TRBJ2-6 | once | TRBV4-2 | TRBD2
CASSETGWGGYTF | TGTGCCAGCAGTGAAACAGGGTGGGGTGGCTACACCTTC | TRBJ1-2 | - | TRBV28 | -